This is a list of T cell receptor beta chains from one sample in a study of cytomegalovirus exposure and HLA in healthy donors. The table came from immunoSEQ multiplex PCR; TCRdb's copy has only in-frame clones and leaves some out. The data contain hundreds of thousands of clones, roughly 90% of them singletons. The specimen sequenced was PBMCs. Receptors were obtained from a woman aged 18-29 years in good health and CMV-seronegative. The CDR3 runs from the conserved cysteine through the conserved F or W. The order of the fields is clone size, J gene, V gene, CDR3 protein. Clone size appears in some rows only: once, few, many, or a class for an expanded clone.

abundance: -
j_gene: TRBJ1-4
v_gene: TRBV6-5
CDR3aa: CATSDRDRGEKLFF

abundance: -
j_gene: TRBJ2-1
v_gene: TRBV27
CDR3aa: CASSRMLLASYNEQFF

abundance: once
j_gene: TRBJ1-2
v_gene: TRBV10-3
CDR3aa: CAIRVTENYGYTF

abundance: -
j_gene: TRBJ1-5
v_gene: TRBV11-2
CDR3aa: CASSLSQGGQPQHF

abundance: -
j_gene: TRBJ1-2
v_gene: TRBV13
CDR3aa: CASSLGTGIDYGYTF

abundance: -
j_gene: TRBJ1-6
v_gene: TRBV27
CDR3aa: CASSLGQANSPLHF

abundance: -
j_gene: TRBJ2-7
v_gene: TRBV2
CDR3aa: CASKEGVYEQYF

abundance: -
j_gene: TRBJ2-7
v_gene: TRBV7-9
CDR3aa: CASSQHSGRDEQYF

abundance: once
j_gene: TRBJ2-7
v_gene: TRBV10-3
CDR3aa: CATTPGRDRYEQYF

abundance: once
j_gene: TRBJ2-2
v_gene: TRBV6-5
CDR3aa: CASGMGGAQTGELFF

abundance: once
j_gene: TRBJ2-5
v_gene: TRBV7-2
CDR3aa: CARGGEREPLEAQYF

abundance: once
j_gene: TRBJ2-2
v_gene: TRBV4-3
CDR3aa: CASSQESQNTGELFF

abundance: few
j_gene: TRBJ1-5
v_gene: TRBV5-1
CDR3aa: CASSLPGQERNQPQHF

abundance: -
j_gene: TRBJ2-1
v_gene: TRBV11-2
CDR3aa: CASSTAGLAYNEQFF

abundance: -
j_gene: TRBJ2-7
v_gene: TRBV19
CDR3aa: CASSQVGGPSSYEQYF

abundance: once
j_gene: TRBJ2-2
v_gene: TRBV9
CDR3aa: CASSVLPTGAYTGELFF

abundance: once
j_gene: TRBJ2-7
v_gene: TRBV15
CDR3aa: CATSREETGSPYEQYF

abundance: few
j_gene: TRBJ1-6
v_gene: TRBV28
CDR3aa: CASSRQVTPLHF

abundance: -
j_gene: TRBJ1-6
v_gene: TRBV7-8
CDR3aa: CASSLEGGARSSYNSPLHF

abundance: -
j_gene: TRBJ1-3
v_gene: TRBV6-5
CDR3aa: CASSTGQAGNTIYF

abundance: -
j_gene: TRBJ1-2
v_gene: TRBV27
CDR3aa: CASTRDRNYGYTF

abundance: -
j_gene: TRBJ1-3
v_gene: TRBV9
CDR3aa: CASSHTGTGGDLNTIYF

abundance: -
j_gene: TRBJ2-1
v_gene: TRBV5-4
CDR3aa: CASSLEEGDEQFF

abundance: -
j_gene: TRBJ2-1
v_gene: TRBV6-5
CDR3aa: CASSREGAYNEQFF

abundance: -
j_gene: TRBJ1-5
v_gene: TRBV10-3
CDR3aa: CANGQENQPQHF

abundance: -
j_gene: TRBJ2-7
v_gene: TRBV7-8
CDR3aa: CASSLVAGEGEQYF